The TCR beta chain described here comes from a study of blood T cells in healthy people across ages. The study's findings and limits: Per million T cells, TCR beta diversity dropped roughly linearly as age increased. Unsorted PBMCs prevented conclusive naive versus antigen-experienced comparison. Higher diversity, along with more naive CD4+ cells, distinguished long-lived donors from aged donors.

Germline CDR1 and CDR2: SQVTM and ANQGSEA. CDR3 size: 11 residues. The V gene lost 7 bases and the J gene lost 4 bases, with 8 bases spanning the gap. This clonotype was counted ten times or more. What it recognizes is unknown. The second PCR ran roughly 7 to 12 cycles with a sample-barcoded 5' primer and J-beta primers. Every sample gave at least 2.5 million paired-end reads containing CDR3. Via MiXCR, TCRdb re-called the 5' RACE reads, giving one row per CDR3 protein. The sample has roughly 800,000 distinct CDR3 sequences; about 62% are singletons. What was sequenced was blood. The source is a man aged 25-45 years in good health. V and J are TRBV29-1 and TRBJ2-1; no firm D call. The CDR3 region is CSGLLYNEQFF. As DNA, the CDR3 is TGCAGCGGACTCTTATACAATGAGCAGTTCTTC.